These 15 T cell receptor beta chains were all obtained from the same sample, sequenced in a study of blood T cell repertoires in COVID-19. Clones were sequenced by immunoSEQ multiplex PCR, and TCRdb holds only the in-frame ones, with some missing. Of roughly 230,000 clones listed, 65% to 85% are singletons. Material for sequencing was peripheral blood. Receptors originate from a man aged 50-60 years with active or convalescent COVID-19.

This sequence joins TRBV7-2 and TRBJ1-1; D remains ambiguous. Germline loops: CDR1 SGHTA, CDR2 FQGNSA. V lost 5 bases and J 6 bases, leaving 13 bases between the germline ends. The CDR3 is 13 amino acids. The CDR3 bases are TGTGCCAGCAGCCTTGGGCCGCCGCCTGAAGCTTTCTTT. Its translation is CASSLGPPPEAFF.

V gene TRBV19 combines with J gene TRBJ1-6, with D possibly TRBD1 on 5 matching bases. This CDR3 is built from 15 residues. From germline, CDR1 is LNHDA and CDR2 SQIVND (reference sequence). Trimming pared 9 bases from V and 7 bases from J, leaving 19 bases between. As DNA, the CDR3 is TGTGCCAGCGGAGACCAGGGAATGAGGAATTCACCCCTCCACTTT. Translation: CASGDQGMRNSPLHF. The whole variable domain, filled in from reference TRBV19 and TRBJ1-6, reads DGGITQSPKYLFRKEGQNVTLSCEQNLNHDAMYWYRQDPGQGLRLIYYSQIVNDFQKGDIAEGYSVSREKKESFPLTVTSAQKNPTAFYLCASGDQGMRNSPLHFGNGTRLTVT.

This rearrangement joins TRBV5-1 to TRBJ1-2, with TRBD1 matching over 7 bases. The CDR3 contains 15 residues. Germline V CDR1 and CDR2: SGHRS, YFSETQ. V dropped 0 bases and J dropped 4; count of bases not matched to a gene: 6. CDR3 loop: CASSLGQGRGYGYTF. CDR3 in DNA: TGCGCCAGCAGCTTGGGACAGGGTAGAGGCTATGGCTACACCTTC.

V and J are TRBV13 and TRBJ1-5; 8 bases are shared with TRBD1. This CDR3 region has 15 residues. Germline CDR1 reads PRHDT; CDR2 reads FYEKMQ (reference sequence). The junction had 8 bases not matched to a gene; V was cut back by 5 bases and J by 5 bases. The CDR3 region has the DNA TGTGCCAGCAGCCTCGGACAGGGCGAATATCAGCCCCAGCATTTT. This translates into CASSLGQGEYQPQHF.

The chain couples TRBV15 to TRBJ2-6; 9 nucleotides agree with TRBD1. Germline CDR1 LNHNV, CDR2 YYDKDF (reference sequence). CDR3 length equals 17 residues. Trimming took 2 bases from V and 2 from J; bases not matched to a gene: 4. CDR3 bases: TGTGCCACCAGCAGATCCCGGACAGGGGCTGGGGCCAACGTCCTGACTTTC. Translated, it gives CATSRSRTGAGANVLTF.

The CDR3 region is CASSGYSEAFF. The CDR3 bases are TGTGCCAGCAGCGGGTACAGTGAAGCTTTCTTT. The chain carries TRBV11-2 and TRBJ1-1; D is unresolved. The CDR3 contains 11 residues. The ends were cut back, 5 bases at V and 7 bases at J, with 8 bases in the middle. Germline-derived CDR1 and CDR2 are SGHAT and FQNNGV.

The chain employs TRBV29-1 and TRBJ1-4; D is undetermined. Germline V gene data show CDR1 as SQVTM and CDR2 as ANQGSEA. The CDR3 has 11 amino acids. CDR3 nucleotides: TGCAGGGCGGAGGGAGGCGAAAAACTGTTTTTT. Its translation: CRAEGGEKLFF.

The chain employs TRBV9 and TRBJ2-1, with D possibly being TRBD1 (5 bases). The V gene lost 0 bases and the J gene lost 9 bases, with 13 bases spanning the gap. This CDR3 has 14 amino acids. Looked up from germline, CDR1 is SGDLS and CDR2 is YYNGEE. CDR3 sequence reads: CASSVGVVQGEQFF. DNA of the CDR3: TGTGCCAGCAGCGTAGGGGTAGTTCAGGGTGAGCAGTTCTTC. Full variable domain (outside the CDR3, taken from reference TRBV9 and TRBJ2-1): DSGVTQTPKHLITATGQRVTLRCSPRSGDLSVYWYQQSLDQGLQFLIQYYNGEERAKGNILERFSAQQFPDLHSELNLSSLELGDSALYFCASSVGVVQGEQFFGPGTRLTVL.

The CDR3 here is CASSPGVGYGYTF. The CDR3 nucleotides are TGTGCCAGCAGCCCAGGGGTGGGCTATGGCTACACCTTC. The chain is built from TRBV7-3 and TRBJ1-2; D possibly corresponds to TRBD1 (6 bases). V was cut by 5 bases and J by 4 bases, with 11 bases left in between. The CDR3 is made up of 13 amino acids. Germline assignment: CDR1 SGHTA and CDR2 FQGTGA.

V usage is TRBV30 and J usage is TRBJ1-1, with D possibly being TRBD1 (6 bases). CDR3 length: 12 amino acids. V was shortened by 2 bases and J by 5 bases, with 9 bases between the two germline ends. CDR1 is GTSNPN and CDR2 is SVGIG in the germline V gene (reference sequence). The CDR3: CAWSRDTTEAFF. For the CDR3, the DNA is TGTGCCTGGAGTCGGGACACAACTGAAGCTTTCTTT.

V usage is TRBV5-6 and J usage is TRBJ1-5; D unresolved. V lost 3 bases to trimming and J lost 0 bases, with 16 bases between them. This CDR3 spans 17 amino acids. In germline, CDR1 is SGHDT, CDR2 YYEEEE. The DNA for the CDR3 is TGTGCCAGCAGCTCGACCCGGAGGCTCTATAGCAATCAGCCCCAGCATTTT. Translation: CASSSTRRLYSNQPQHF.

The chain uses TRBV6-6 and TRBJ1-2; unclear D gene. Looked up from germline, CDR1 is MNHNY and CDR2 is SVGAGI (reference sequence). This CDR3 has 13 residues. The V end was cut by 4 bases, the J end by 8 bases, with 14 bases between. Written as DNA, the CDR3 is TGTGCCAGCAGTTTATATTCGAGGGAGGGCTACACCTTC. Its translation: CASSLYSREGYTF.

V is TRBV28 and J is TRBJ2-5; perhaps TRBD1 as D (6 bases). The CDR3 has 14 residues. V was pared by 6 bases and J by 0 bases, with 11 bases between. Germline CDR1 reads MDHEN; CDR2 reads SYDVKM. The CDR3 coding sequence is TGTGCCAGCAGATCAACAGGGAACCAAGAGACCCAGTACTTC. Its protein product is CASRSTGNQETQYF. The full variable domain, rest sourced from reference TRBV28 and TRBJ2-5, is DVKVTQSSRYLVKRTGEKVFLECVQDMDHENMFWYRQDPGLGLRLIYFSYDVKMKEKGDIPEGYSVSREKKERFSLILESASTNQTSMYLCASRSTGNQETQYFGPGTRLLVL.

The table lists this clone with a few counts. V usage is TRBV6-2 or TRBV6-3 and J usage is TRBJ2-7, with D possibly being TRBD2 (6 bases). CDR1 MNHEY and CDR2 SVGEGT come from the germline V gene. V was shortened by 6 bases and J by 2 bases, with 11 bases between the two germline ends. This CDR3 spans 13 amino acids. The CDR3 region is CASSRGTAYEQYF. The DNA for the CDR3 is TGTGCCAGCAGCCGCGGGACGGCCTACGAGCAGTACTTC.

The chain uses TRBV5-1 and TRBJ1-5; 11 nucleotides line up with TRBD1. Unmatched junction bases numbered 4, after V lost 4 bases and J lost 4 bases. This CDR3 is built from 15 residues. CDR1 is SGHRS and CDR2 is YFSETQ in the germline V gene. CDR3 nucleotides: TGCGCCAGCAGCCCGGACAGGGGGCTGAATCAGCCCCAGCATTTT. Translation: CASSPDRGLNQPQHF.